Below, 20 T cell receptor beta chains from the same sample are listed, as sequenced in a study of cytomegalovirus exposure and HLA in healthy donors. TCRdb's table, derived via immunoSEQ multiplex PCR, lists solely in-frame clones and lacks some. The sample has 180,000 or so clones, 84% seen once. The sequenced sample consisted of PBMCs. These receptor sequences come from a woman in her twenties or thirties in good health and CMV-seropositive.

The V and J genes are TRBV10-2 and TRBJ1-5, with D tentatively TRBD1 (6 bases). The V gene lost 6 bases and the J gene lost 9 bases, with 15 bases spanning the gap. The CDR3 has 13 residues. Germline CDR1 and CDR2: WSHSY and SAAADI. The CDR3 here is CASSEQGSSPQHF. The CDR3 DNA follows: TGCGCCAGCAGCGAGCAGGGGAGTTCGCCCCAGCATTTT.

The genes are TRBV7-9 and TRBJ1-2; D is unresolved. Trimming left V 5 bases short and J 8 bases short, with 12 bases between. CDR1 and CDR2 (germline): SEHNR, FQNEAQ (reference sequence). This CDR3 is built from 12 residues. The CDR3 region has the DNA TGTGCCAGCAGCCCATCGGGATACGGCTACACCTTC. It specifies CASSPSGYGYTF.

In its sample, this clone was seen a few times. This chain joins TRBV27 and TRBJ1-2; D unresolved. The CDR3 contains 14 residues. Germline loops: CDR1 MNHEY, CDR2 SMNVEV (reference sequence). V lost 3 bases to trimming and J lost 4 bases, with 12 bases between them. The CDR3 coding sequence is TGTGCCAGCAGTTTCGTGGCTGAGGGCTATGGCTACACCTTC. Its protein product is CASSFVAEGYGYTF.

This chain links TRBV29-1 with TRBJ2-7, with 7 bases fitting TRBD2. The CDR3 is 15 amino acids. V was clipped by 3 bases and J by 0 bases; unmatched bases: 8. Germline CDR1 is SQVTM and CDR2 is ANQGSEA. Written as DNA, the CDR3 is TGCAGCGTTGAGTTGGGCGGGGGTTACTCCTACGAGCAGTACTTC. This codes for CSVELGGGYSYEQYF.

The rearrangement links TRBV5-6 to TRBJ2-2, with TRBD2 matching over 8 bases. Germline V gene sequence: CDR1 SGHDT, CDR2 YYEEEE. The CDR3 length is 15 residues. Germline trimming cut 4 bases from V and 4 bases from J; bases unmatched to any gene: 6. The CDR3: CASSPRTSPTGELFF. The DNA of the CDR3 is TGTGCCAGCAGCCCTAGGACTAGCCCCACCGGGGAGCTGTTTTTT.

In the case of this clone: In the same sample, other DNA sequences code for this CDR3. The genes are TRBV25-1 and TRBJ2-1, with 7 bases aligning to TRBD2. CDR3 size: 11 residues. CDR1 is MGHDK, CDR2 SYGVNS, per germline. J gave up 9 bases and V 8 bases, and 4 bases lay outside the gene matches. DNA for the CDR3: TGTGCCAGCTCTGGGGGGGGTGAGCAGTTCTTC. Protein: CASSGGGEQFF.

The V gene is TRBV27, the J gene TRBJ2-2, with 7 bases that match TRBD1. This CDR3 is built from 16 residues. Germline V CDR1 and CDR2: MNHEY, SMNVEV (reference sequence). J lost 0 bases, V lost 5 bases, and 6 bases had no gene match. Here the CDR3 reads CASSLTGTANTGELFF. CDR3 DNA: TGTGCCAGCAGTCTCACCGGGACAGCGAACACCGGGGAGCTGTTTTTT.

The V and J genes are TRBV6-5 and TRBJ2-5; TRBD1 might be the D (5 bases). This CDR3 is 16 amino acids long. The germline V and J ends were trimmed by 0 bases and 4 bases, with 15 bases remaining between them. The germline V gene encodes CDR1 MNHEY and CDR2 SVGAGI. The DNA of the CDR3 is TGTGCCAGCAGTTACTCGTGGGGCAAGAGTGGAGAGACCCAGTACTTC. This gives the protein CASSYSWGKSGETQYF.

V gene TRBV7-9 combines with J gene TRBJ2-1; 7 bases fit TRBD2. Germline values: CDR1 SEHNR, CDR2 FQNEAQ (reference sequence). The CDR3 covers 15 residues. With 6 bases clipped from V and 5 bases from J, the junction kept 10 bases outside the gene matches. The CDR3 here is CASSLMAGENNEQFF. The CDR3 DNA sequence: TGTGCCAGCAGTTTAATGGCGGGAGAGAACAATGAGCAGTTCTTC.

Remarks on this clone: Other nucleotide sequences from this sample produce the same CDR3. V gene TRBV29-1 combines with J gene TRBJ2-3; D is possibly TRBD2 (5 bases). Trimming took 1 base from V and 1 from J, leaving 6 bases between them. The CDR3 is 13 residues long. Per the germline V gene, CDR1 is SQVTM and CDR2 is ANQGSEA. CDR3 DNA sequence: TGCAGCGTTGAAGTCGGGGGCACAGATACGCAGTATTTT. As protein: CSVEVGGTDTQYF.

The V gene is TRBV14, the J gene TRBJ2-7; 7 positions agree with TRBD2. In germline, CDR1 is SGHDN, CDR2 FVKESK. This CDR3 spans 14 amino acids. V lost 3 bases, J lost 6 bases, and 8 bases stayed unmatched. CDR3 in amino acids: CASSHPGGPAEQYF. Written as DNA, the CDR3 is TGTGCCAGCAGCCACCCGGGAGGCCCCGCCGAGCAGTACTTC.

The chain couples TRBV25-1 to TRBJ2-7; D may be TRBD2 (6 bases). Germline CDR1 reads MGHDK; CDR2 reads SYGVNS. The CDR3 length is 15 residues. Trimming removed 1 base at V and 2 bases at J, with 12 bases between. The CDR3 spells CASSELSGSTYEQYF. The CDR3, as DNA: TGTGCCAGCAGTGAATTAAGCGGGTCCACCTACGAGCAGTACTTC.

This chain links TRBV28 with TRBJ1-5; TRBD1 matches at 7 bases. Germline V gene data show CDR1 as MDHEN and CDR2 as SYDVKM. The V segment lost 4 bases and the J segment 11 bases; nucleotides outside the gene matches: 11. CDR3 length: 14 amino acids. The CDR3 sequence: CASSSGGTRESQHF. CDR3 bases: TGTGCCAGCAGTTCAGGGGGGACTAGAGAGTCCCAGCATTTT. Filled out from reference TRBV28 and TRBJ1-5, the complete variable domain reads DVKVTQSSRYLVKRTGEKVFLECVQDMDHENMFWYRQDPGLGLRLIYFSYDVKMKEKGDIPEGYSVSREKKERFSLILESASTNQTSMYLCASSSGGTRESQHFGDGTRLSIL.

This rearrangement joins TRBV19 to TRBJ1-4; the match to TRBD1 covers 10 bases. The V gene end was trimmed by 9 bases and the J gene end by 3 bases; junction bases not matched to a gene: 7. Per germline, CDR1 LNHDA and CDR2 SQIVND (reference sequence). The CDR3 loop spans 15 amino acids. The CDR3 nucleotides are TGTGCCAGCAGGGACAGGGGCGGATCTAATGAAAAACTGTTTTTT. This sequence encodes CASRDRGGSNEKLFF.

V is TRBV9 and J is TRBJ1-1; 7 bases are shared with TRBD1. V lost 2 bases and J lost 3; bases outside the gene matches: 1. Looked up from germline, CDR1 is SGDLS and CDR2 is YYNGEE. This CDR3 has 13 amino acids. CDR3 protein: CASSVGTDTEAFF. The CDR3 DNA follows: TGTGCCAGCAGCGTCGGGACAGACACTGAAGCTTTCTTT.

The CDR3 loop is CASSRTSGGTGELFF. CDR3 coding DNA: TGTGCCAGCAGCCGGACTAGCGGGGGGACCGGGGAGCTGTTTTTT. The rearrangement links TRBV7-2 to TRBJ2-2; 14 bases agree with TRBD2. CDR1 and CDR2 (germline): SGHTA, FQGNSA. CDR3 length equals 15 residues. The V gene end was trimmed by 5 bases and the J gene end by 5 bases; junction bases not matched to a gene: 1.

V gene TRBV18 combines with J gene TRBJ1-4; D is ambiguous. With 4 bases removed from V and 5 bases from J, the gap between germline ends came to 8 bases. From germline, CDR1 is KGHSH and CDR2 LQKENI. The CDR3 totals 13 residues. This CDR3 is CASSHNGNEKLFF. As DNA, the CDR3 is TGTGCCAGCTCACATAACGGGAATGAAAAACTGTTTTTT.

The chain couples TRBV6-6 to TRBJ1-5; D gene ambiguous. Germline CDR1 MNHNY, CDR2 SVGAGI (reference sequence). Trimming shortened V by 6 bases and J by 3 bases, and 18 bases separated the two germline ends. The CDR3 covers 16 residues. DNA for the CDR3: TGTGCCAGCAGCGACTATCCGCGGGGATTCAATCAGCCCCAGCATTTT. It specifies CASSDYPRGFNQPQHF.

The chain joins TRBV29-1 to TRBJ2-7, with D perhaps matching TRBD2 (5 bases). CDR1 is SQVTM and CDR2 is ANQGSEA in the germline V gene. Trimming stripped 7 bases from V and 1 base from J, with 8 bases between. The CDR3 length is 11 residues. The CDR3 coding sequence is TGCAGCGCCGCGGGTTCCTACGAGCAGTACTTC. This gives the protein CSAAGSYEQYF.

The chain joins TRBV5-1 to TRBJ2-7, with D perhaps TRBD2 (5 bases). The germline CDR1 and CDR2 sequences are SGHRS and YFSETQ. V lost 3 bases to trimming and J lost 0 bases, with 16 bases between them. This CDR3 has 16 amino acids. CDR3 residues: CASSSFGLGSSYEQYF. The CDR3, as DNA: TGCGCCAGCAGCTCCTTCGGGTTGGGGAGCTCCTACGAGCAGTACTTC. The variable domain in full, with the rest retrieved from reference TRBV5-1 and TRBJ2-7, is KAGVTQTPRYLIKTRGQQVTLSCSPISGHRSVSWYQQTPGQGLQFLFEYFSETQRNKGNFPGRFSGRQFSNSRSEMNVSTLELGDSALYLCASSSFGLGSSYEQYFGPGTRLTVT.